This T cell receptor beta chain was captured by sequencing in a study of T-cell memory formation after mild COVID-19. TCRdb re-derived calls from the 5' RACE reads in MiXCR, one entry per CDR3 protein. Of fewer than 150,000 distinct CDR3 sequences listed, 11% to 15% are singletons. Germline loops: CDR1 LGHNA, CDR2 YSLEER. Trimming shortened V by 8 bases and J by 5 bases, and 19 bases separated the two germline ends. The CDR3 has 15 residues. The clonotype originates from an adult woman who had mild COVID-19 (a few samples of this study predate the infection). Cell type and time point are not known. The sample was PBMCs or a T cell subset sorted from them (not recorded which). V usage is TRBV4-3 and J usage is TRBJ2-1; either TRBD1 or TRBD2 may supply D (5 bases each). The CDR3 bases are TGCGCCAGCTCGGCAAGGGGCCCGGGGAACAATGAGCAGTTCTTC. Amino acids: CASSARGPGNNEQFF.